The clone carrying this T cell receptor beta chain was recorded a few times. The data were obtained in a study of patients and donors after allogeneic stem cell transplantation. Each CDR3 protein is one row after TCRdb ran MiXCR on the RT-PCR reads. The sample comprises a few hundred thousand distinct CDR3 sequences, roughly 13% of which are singletons, and roughly 10% rests with the top ten. The CDR3 length is 16 residues. J lost 4 bases, V lost 5 bases, and 9 bases had no gene match. The germline CDR1 and CDR2 sequences are MNHEY and SMNVEV (reference sequence). This clonotype was sampled from a human donor who was either an allogeneic HSCT recipient or a stem cell or donor lymphocyte infusion donor (not recorded which). It is not recorded whose cells these are; they may come from a transplant donor. The specimen was blood, either unsorted or a sorted T cell fraction (not recorded which). The V gene is TRBV27, the J gene TRBJ2-1; 9 bases fit TRBD1. CDR3 coding DNA: TGTGCCAGCAGTACAACCGGGACAGGGCTTTACAATGAGCAGTTCTTC. Encoded protein: CASSTTGTGLYNEQFF.